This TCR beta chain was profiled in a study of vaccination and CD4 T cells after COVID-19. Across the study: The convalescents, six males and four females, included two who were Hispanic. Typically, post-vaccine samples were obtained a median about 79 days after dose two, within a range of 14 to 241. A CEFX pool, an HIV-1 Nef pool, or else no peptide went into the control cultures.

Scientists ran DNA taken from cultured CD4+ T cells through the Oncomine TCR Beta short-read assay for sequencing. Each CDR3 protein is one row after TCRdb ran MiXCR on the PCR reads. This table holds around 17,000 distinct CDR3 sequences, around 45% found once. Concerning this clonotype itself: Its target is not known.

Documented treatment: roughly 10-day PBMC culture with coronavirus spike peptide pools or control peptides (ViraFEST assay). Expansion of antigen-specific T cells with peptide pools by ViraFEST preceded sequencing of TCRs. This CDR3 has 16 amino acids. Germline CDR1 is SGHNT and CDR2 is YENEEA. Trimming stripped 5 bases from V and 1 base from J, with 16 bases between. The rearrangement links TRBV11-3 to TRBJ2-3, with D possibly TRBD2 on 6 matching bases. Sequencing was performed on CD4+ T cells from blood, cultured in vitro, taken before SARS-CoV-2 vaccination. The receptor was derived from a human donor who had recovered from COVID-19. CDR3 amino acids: CASSRNGGTRTDTQYF. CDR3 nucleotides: TGTGCCAGCAGCCGAAACGGGGGAACACGCACAGATACGCAGTATTTT.